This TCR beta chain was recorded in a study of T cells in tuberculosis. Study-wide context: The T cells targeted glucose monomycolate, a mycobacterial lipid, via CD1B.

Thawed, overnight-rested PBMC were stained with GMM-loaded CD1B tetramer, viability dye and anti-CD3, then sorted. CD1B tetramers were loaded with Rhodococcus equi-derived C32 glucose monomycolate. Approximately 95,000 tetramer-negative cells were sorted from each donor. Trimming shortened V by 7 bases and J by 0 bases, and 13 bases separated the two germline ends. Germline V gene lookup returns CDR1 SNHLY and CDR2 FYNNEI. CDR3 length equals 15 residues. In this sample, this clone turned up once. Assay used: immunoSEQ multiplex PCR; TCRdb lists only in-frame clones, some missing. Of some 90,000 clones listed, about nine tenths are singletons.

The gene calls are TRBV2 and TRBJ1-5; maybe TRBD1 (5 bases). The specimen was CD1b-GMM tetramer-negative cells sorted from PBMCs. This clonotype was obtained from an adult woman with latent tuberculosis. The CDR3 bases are TGTGCCAGCACGGGCCAGGGTGTTAGCAATCAGCCCCAGCATTTT. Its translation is CASTGQGVSNQPQHF.